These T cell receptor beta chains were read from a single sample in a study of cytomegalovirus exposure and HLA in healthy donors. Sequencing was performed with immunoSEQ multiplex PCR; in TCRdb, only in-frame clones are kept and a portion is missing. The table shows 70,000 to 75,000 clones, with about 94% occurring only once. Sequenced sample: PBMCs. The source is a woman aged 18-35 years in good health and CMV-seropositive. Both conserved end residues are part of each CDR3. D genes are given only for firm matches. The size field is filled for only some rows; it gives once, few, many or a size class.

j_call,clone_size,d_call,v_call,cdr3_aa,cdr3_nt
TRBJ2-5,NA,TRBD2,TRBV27,CATRGGEASGGLQETQYF,TGTGCCACCCGCGGGGGGGAAGCTAGCGGGGGCCTACAAGAGACCCAGTACTTC
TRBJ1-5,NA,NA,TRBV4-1,CASSQAHSGLGALSNQPQHF,TGCGCCAGCAGCCAAGCCCACTCGGGACTCGGGGCCCTCAGCAATCAGCCCCAGCATTTT
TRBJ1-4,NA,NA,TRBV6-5,CASSYSREVGKLFF,TGTGCCAGCAGTTACTCCAGGGAGGTGGGAAAACTGTTTTTT
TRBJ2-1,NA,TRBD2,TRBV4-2,CASSLSGTTYNEQFF,TGTGCCAGCAGCCTTAGTGGGACTACCTACAATGAGCAGTTCTTC
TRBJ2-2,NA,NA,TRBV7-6,CASSTSGLLIGELFF,TGTGCCAGCAGTACGTCAGGGCTGCTCATCGGGGAGCTGTTTTTT
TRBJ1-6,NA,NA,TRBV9,CASSVGLANSPLHF,TGTGCCAGCAGCGTAGGTTTAGCTAATTCACCCCTCCACTTT
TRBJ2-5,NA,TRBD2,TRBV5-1,CASSPGGAQETQYF,TGCGCCAGCAGCCCGGGGGGGGCACAAGAGACCCAGTACTTC
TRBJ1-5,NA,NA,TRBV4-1,CASSQDGPASNQPQHF,TGCGCCAGCAGCCAAGATGGGCCGGCTAGCAATCAGCCCCAGCATTTT
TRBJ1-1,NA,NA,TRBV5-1,CASRIGGNFDAFF,TGCGCCAGCAGAATCGGGGGAAATTTCGACGCTTTCTTT
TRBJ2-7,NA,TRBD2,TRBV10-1,CASSEYTSVTSYEQYF,TGCGCCAGCAGTGAGTATACTAGCGTCACCTCCTACGAGCAGTACTTC
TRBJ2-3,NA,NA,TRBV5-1,CASSLGGLSRGSSTDTQYF,TGCGCCAGCAGCTTGGGTGGGCTGTCCAGAGGGAGTAGCACAGATACGCAGTATTTT
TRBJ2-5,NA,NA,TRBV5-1,CASSLATRTAQETQYF,TGCGCCAGCAGCTTGGCTACACGGACAGCCCAAGAGACCCAGTACTTC
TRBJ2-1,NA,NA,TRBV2,CASSEVALQYNEQFF,TGTGCCAGCAGTGAGGTAGCTCTCCAATACAATGAGCAGTTCTTC
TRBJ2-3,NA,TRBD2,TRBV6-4,CASSGTSADTQYF,TGTGCCAGCAGTGGAACTAGCGCAGATACGCAGTATTTT
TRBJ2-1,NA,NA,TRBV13,CASSLDGSGYNEQFF,TGTGCCAGCAGCTTAGACGGTAGCGGCTACAATGAGCAGTTCTTC
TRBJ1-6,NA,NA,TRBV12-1,CASSLPGLSYSPLHF,TGTGCCAGCAGCTTACCGGGACTGTCGTACTCACCCCTCCACTTT
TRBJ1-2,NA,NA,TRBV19,CASSSGYGYTF,TGTGCCAGTAGTAGCGGCTATGGCTACACCTTC
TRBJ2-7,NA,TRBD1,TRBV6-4,CASSDPRGLTYEQYF,TGTGCCAGCAGTGACCCGAGGGGGCTAACCTACGAGCAGTACTTC
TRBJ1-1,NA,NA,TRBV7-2,CASSLESVRFMNTEAFF,TGTGCCAGCAGCTTAGAGTCAGTCCGATTCATGAACACTGAAGCTTTCTTT
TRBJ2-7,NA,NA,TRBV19,CASSPSANSYEQYF,TGTGCCAGTAGTCCTAGCGCCAACTCCTACGAGCAGTACTTC
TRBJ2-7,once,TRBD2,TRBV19,CASRTSGGPFYEQYF,TGTGCCTCCAGGACTAGCGGGGGACCGTTTTACGAGCAGTACTTC
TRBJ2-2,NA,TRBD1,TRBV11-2,CASSPRTGGAFRELFF,TGTGCCAGCAGCCCCCGGACAGGGGGCGCGTTCAGGGAGCTGTTTTTT
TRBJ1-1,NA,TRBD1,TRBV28,CASSRQGAWTEAFF,TGTGCCAGCAGTCGACAGGGGGCTTGGACTGAAGCTTTCTTT
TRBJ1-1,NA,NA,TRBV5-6,CASMVRRGVLTAFF,TGTGCCAGCATGGTTCGCAGGGGAGTACTTACGGCTTTCTTT
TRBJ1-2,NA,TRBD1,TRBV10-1,CASNPGTGYGYTF,TGCGCCAGCAATCCCGGGACAGGCTATGGCTACACCTTC
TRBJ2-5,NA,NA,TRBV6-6,CASRIPGSQETQYF,TGTGCCAGCAGAATACCGGGATCTCAAGAGACCCAGTACTTC
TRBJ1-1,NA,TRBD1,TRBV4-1,CASSQGTGGNTEAFF,TGCGCCAGCAGCCAGGGGACAGGTGGGAACACTGAAGCTTTCTTT
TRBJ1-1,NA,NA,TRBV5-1,CASAARVRGRWRGTEAFF,TGCGCCAGCGCGGCAAGGGTTCGGGGCAGGTGGAGGGGCACTGAAGCTTTCTTT
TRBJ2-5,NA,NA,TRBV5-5,CASSLFQGRLEETQYF,TGTGCCAGCAGCTTGTTTCAGGGGCGGTTGGAAGAGACCCAGTACTTC
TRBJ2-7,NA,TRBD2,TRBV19,CASSIFSGRGNEQYF,TGTGCCAGTAGTATTTTCAGCGGGAGGGGCAACGAGCAGTACTTC
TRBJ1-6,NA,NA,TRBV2,CASRGGLYSESSYNSPLHF,TGTGCCAGCAGAGGAGGCCTCTACAGTGAGAGCTCCTATAATTCACCCCTCCACTTT
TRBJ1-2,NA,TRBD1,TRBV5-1,CASSRDRGQDYGYTF,TGCGCCAGCAGCCGGGACAGGGGGCAGGACTATGGCTACACCTTC
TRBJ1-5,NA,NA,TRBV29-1,CSVGRGYHLSNQPQHF,TGCAGCGTTGGACGAGGGTACCACCTTAGCAATCAGCCCCAGCATTTT
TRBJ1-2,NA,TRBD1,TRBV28,CASTRGGGAGGYTF,TGTGCCAGCACCAGAGGGGGCGGGGCTGGTGGCTACACCTTC
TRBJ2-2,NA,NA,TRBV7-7,CASSLTRVENTGELFF,TGTGCTAGCAGCTTAACCAGGGTGGAGAACACCGGGGAGCTGTTTTTT
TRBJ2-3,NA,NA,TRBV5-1,CASSQRPDTQYF,TGCGCCAGCAGCCAGAGGCCAGATACGCAGTATTTT
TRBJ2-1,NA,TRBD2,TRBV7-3,CASSLSSGQYNEQFF,TGTGCCAGCAGCTTATCTAGCGGGCAATACAATGAGCAGTTCTTC
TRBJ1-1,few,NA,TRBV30,CAWSVVSGDTEAFF,TGTGCCTGGAGTGTAGTTTCGGGAGACACTGAAGCTTTCTTT
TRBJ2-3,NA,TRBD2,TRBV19,CASSVAGGPVDTQYF,TGTGCCAGTAGCGTAGCGGGGGGGCCTGTAGATACGCAGTATTTT
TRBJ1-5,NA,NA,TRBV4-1,CASSQDDGSNQPQHF,TGCGCCAGCAGCCAAGATGACGGGAGCAATCAGCCCCAGCATTTT
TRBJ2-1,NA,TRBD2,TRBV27,CASSLLAGPQFF,TGTGCCAGCAGTTTACTAGCGGGACCCCAGTTCTTC
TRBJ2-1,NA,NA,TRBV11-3,CASSSPQGEQFF,TGTGCCAGCAGCTCCCCACAGGGCGAGCAGTTCTTC
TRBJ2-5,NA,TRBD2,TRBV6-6,CASSSAGLKETQYF,TGTGCCAGCAGTTCGGCGGGACTAAAAGAGACCCAGTACTTC
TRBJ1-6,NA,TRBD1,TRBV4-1,CASSKQGDDNSPLHF,TGCGCCAGCAGCAAACAGGGGGATGACAATTCACCCCTCCACTTT
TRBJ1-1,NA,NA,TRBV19,CASSIKGGYTEAFF,TGTGCCAGTAGTATAAAGGGCGGGTACACTGAAGCTTTCTTT
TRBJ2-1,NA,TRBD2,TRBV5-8,CASCLWTSGGLHNEQFF,TGTGCCAGCTGCTTGTGGACTAGCGGGGGGCTCCACAATGAGCAGTTCTTC
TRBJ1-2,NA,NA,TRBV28,CASRTLRGLNYGYTF,TGTGCCAGCAGGACCCTAAGGGGACTAAACTATGGCTACACCTTC
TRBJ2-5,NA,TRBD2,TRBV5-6,CASSFKRGSQETQYF,TGTGCCAGCAGCTTCAAGCGGGGGTCACAAGAGACCCAGTACTTC
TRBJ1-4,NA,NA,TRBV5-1,CASSTPDSAPFNEKLFF,TGCGCCAGCAGCACCCCGGACAGCGCTCCCTTTAATGAAAAACTGTTTTTT
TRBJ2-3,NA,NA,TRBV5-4,CASSSQGSGWDTQYF,TGTGCCAGCAGCTCGCAAGGTAGCGGTTGGGATACGCAGTATTTT
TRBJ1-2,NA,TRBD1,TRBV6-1,CAATGGNYGYTF,TGTGCCGCGACAGGGGGGAACTATGGCTACACCTTC
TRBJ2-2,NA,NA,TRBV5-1,CASSLDMAGTGELFF,TGCGCCAGCAGCTTGGATATGGCGGGGACCGGGGAGCTGTTTTTT
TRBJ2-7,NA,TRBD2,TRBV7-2,CASSLATSGRHVAYEQYF,TGTGCCAGCAGCTTAGCTACTAGCGGGAGGCACGTCGCCTACGAGCAGTACTTC
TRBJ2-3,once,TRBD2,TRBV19,CASTAPSASGHTDTQYF,TGTGCCAGTACTGCCCCCTCGGCTAGCGGGCACACAGATACGCAGTATTTT
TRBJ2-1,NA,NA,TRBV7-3,CASSPLAETYNEQFF,TGTGCCAGCAGCCCACTAGCAGAAACCTACAATGAGCAGTTCTTC
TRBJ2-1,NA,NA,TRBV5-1,CASSLGMSRAPYNEQFF,TGCGCCAGCAGCTTGGGAATGTCCAGGGCTCCCTACAATGAGCAGTTCTTC
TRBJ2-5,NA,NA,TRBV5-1,CASSTLQGYQETQYF,TGCGCCAGCAGCACCTTACAGGGATACCAAGAGACCCAGTACTTC
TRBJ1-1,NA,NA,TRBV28,CASSSWRGGHTEAFF,TGTGCCAGCAGTTCCTGGAGAGGGGGACACACTGAAGCTTTCTTT